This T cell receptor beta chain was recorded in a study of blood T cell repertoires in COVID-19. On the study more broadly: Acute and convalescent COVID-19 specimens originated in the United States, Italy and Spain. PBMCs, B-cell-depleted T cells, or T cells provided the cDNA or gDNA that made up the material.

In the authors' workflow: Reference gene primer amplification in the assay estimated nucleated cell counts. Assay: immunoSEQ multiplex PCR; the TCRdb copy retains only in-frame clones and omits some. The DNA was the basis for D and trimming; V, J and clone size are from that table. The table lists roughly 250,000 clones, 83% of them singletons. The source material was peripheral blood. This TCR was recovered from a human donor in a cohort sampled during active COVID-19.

This CDR3 is CASSPTGEAGELFF. As DNA, the CDR3 is TGTGCCAGCAGTCCTACAGGGGAGGCCGGGGAGCTGTTTTTT. The rearrangement joins TRBV6-5 to TRBJ2-2, with a tentative D call TRBD1 (7 bases). The CDR3 runs 14 residues. Germline V gives CDR1 MNHEY, CDR2 SVGAGI. Deletions cut 5 bases from V and 6 bases from J, with 13 bases between.